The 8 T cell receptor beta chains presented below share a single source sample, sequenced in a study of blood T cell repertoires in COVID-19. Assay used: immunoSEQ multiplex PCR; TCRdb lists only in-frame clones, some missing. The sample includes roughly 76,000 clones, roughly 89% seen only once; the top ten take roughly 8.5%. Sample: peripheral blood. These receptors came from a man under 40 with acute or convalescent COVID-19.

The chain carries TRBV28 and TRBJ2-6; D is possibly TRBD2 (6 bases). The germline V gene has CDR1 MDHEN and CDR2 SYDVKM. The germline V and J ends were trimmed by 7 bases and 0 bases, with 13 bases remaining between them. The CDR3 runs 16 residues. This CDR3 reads CASTPGGASGANVLTF. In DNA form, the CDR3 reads TGTGCCAGCACCCCTGGAGGGGCCTCTGGGGCCAACGTCCTGACTTTC.

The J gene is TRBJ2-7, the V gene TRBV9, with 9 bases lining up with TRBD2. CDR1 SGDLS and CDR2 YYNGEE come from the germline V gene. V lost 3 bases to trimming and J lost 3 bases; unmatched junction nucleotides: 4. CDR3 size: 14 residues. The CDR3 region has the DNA TGTGCCAGCAGCGCATCTAGCGGGAACTACGAGCAGTACTTC. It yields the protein CASSASSGNYEQYF.

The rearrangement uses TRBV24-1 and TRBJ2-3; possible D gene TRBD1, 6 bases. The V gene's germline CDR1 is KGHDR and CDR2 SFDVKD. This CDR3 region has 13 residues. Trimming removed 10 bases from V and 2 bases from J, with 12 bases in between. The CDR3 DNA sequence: TGTGCCACTAAAGGGGGTGCCACAGATACGCAGTATTTT. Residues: CATKGGATDTQYF.

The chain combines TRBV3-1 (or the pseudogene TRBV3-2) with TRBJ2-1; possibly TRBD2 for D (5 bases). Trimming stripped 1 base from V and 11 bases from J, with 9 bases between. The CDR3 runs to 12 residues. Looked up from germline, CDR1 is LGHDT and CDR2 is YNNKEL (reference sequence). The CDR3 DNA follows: TGTGCCAGCAGCCAAGCCTACGGGAAGCAGTTCTTC. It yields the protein CASSQAYGKQFF.

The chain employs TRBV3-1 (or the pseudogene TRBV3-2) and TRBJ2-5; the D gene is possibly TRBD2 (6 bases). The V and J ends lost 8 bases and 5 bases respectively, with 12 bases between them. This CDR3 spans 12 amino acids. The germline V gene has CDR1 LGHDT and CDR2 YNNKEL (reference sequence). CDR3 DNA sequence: TGTGCCAGCGACGGGGGTGGGGAGACCCAGTACTTC. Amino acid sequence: CASDGGGETQYF.

CDR3 sequence reads: CAISEIGYEQYF. CDR3 in DNA: TGTGCCATCAGTGAGATCGGGTACGAGCAGTACTTC. This sequence joins TRBV10-3 and TRBJ2-7; D remains unclear. V lost 2 bases and J lost 4, with 6 bases in between. The CDR3 is 12 amino acids. Germline CDR1 reads ENHRY; CDR2 reads SYGVKD.

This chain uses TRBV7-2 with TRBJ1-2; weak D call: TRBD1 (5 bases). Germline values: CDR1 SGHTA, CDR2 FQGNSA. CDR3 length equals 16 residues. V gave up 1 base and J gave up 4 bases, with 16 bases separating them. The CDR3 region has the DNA TGTGCCAGCAGCTTAGGGTTCAGGGACTGGGGCTATGGCTACACCTTC. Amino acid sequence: CASSLGFRDWGYGYTF.

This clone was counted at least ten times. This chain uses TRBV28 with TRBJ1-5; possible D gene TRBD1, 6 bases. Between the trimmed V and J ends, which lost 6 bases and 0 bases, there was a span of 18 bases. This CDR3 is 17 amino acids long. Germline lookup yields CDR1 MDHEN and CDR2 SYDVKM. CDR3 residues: CASSPSGEGDSNQPQHF. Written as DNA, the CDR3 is TGTGCCAGCAGCCCCTCAGGGGAAGGAGATAGCAATCAGCCCCAGCATTTT.